The 17 T cell receptor beta chains in this list originate from one sample, sequenced in a study of T-cell memory formation after mild COVID-19. In TCRdb, the 5' RACE reads were re-called with MiXCR into one record per CDR3 protein. Here the sample spans about 360,000 distinct CDR3 sequences, 10% to 15% being singletons. The sequencing sample was made of PBMCs or a T cell subset sorted from them (not recorded which). Receptors were obtained from a man aged 18 to 29 who had mild COVID-19 (a few samples of this study predate the infection). Cell type and time point are not known.

The rearrangement uses TRBV20-1 and TRBJ1-1; a possible D gene is TRBD1 (5 bases). Trimming shortened V by 7 bases and J by 4 bases, and 16 bases separated the two germline ends. Germline V gene lookup returns CDR1 DFQATT and CDR2 SNEGSKA (reference sequence). This CDR3 is 13 amino acids long. CDR3 coding DNA: TGCAGTGGGGCGGGGGTCGGGATCACTGAAGCTTTCTTT. Translation: CSGAGVGITEAFF.

V and J are TRBV7-2 and TRBJ1-2; tentative D call: TRBD1 (6 bases). The CDR3 length is 15 residues. CDR1 SGHTA and CDR2 FQGNSA come from the germline V gene. The V end lost 5 bases, the J end lost 7 bases, and 20 bases lay between the germline ends. CDR3 bases: TGTGCCAGCAGCCTACCCGGTACAGGGTTACGTGGCTACACCTTC. This translates into CASSLPGTGLRGYTF.

The sample holds a few counts of this clonotype. The rearrangement joins TRBV5-1 to TRBJ2-5; the D is unclear. Trimming took off 0 bases at V and 5 bases at J, with 14 bases between the two ends. Germline CDR1 and CDR2: SGHRS and YFSETQ. CDR3 length equals 15 residues. CDR3 protein: CASSLARATRETQYF. CDR3 bases: TGCGCCAGCAGCTTGGCCCGGGCTACACGCGAGACCCAGTACTTC.

In this sample, this clonotype turned up a few times. V and J are TRBV6-5 and TRBJ1-2; 12 nucleotides line up with TRBD1. J gave up 6 bases and V 7 bases, and 9 bases lay outside the gene matches. This CDR3 has 15 amino acids. CDR1 and CDR2 (germline): MNHEY, SVGAGI. The CDR3 sequence is CASIQPGTGGDGYTF. The DNA of the CDR3 is TGTGCCAGCATTCAACCCGGGACAGGGGGCGATGGCTACACCTTC.

The chain recombines TRBV15 with TRBJ2-5; TRBD2 matches 14 bases. The CDR3 is 15 amino acids. The germline CDR1 and CDR2 sequences are LNHNV and YYDKDF (reference sequence). The V gene end was trimmed by 8 bases and the J gene end by 5 bases; junction bases not matched to a gene: 7. CDR3 region: CATATSGGAPETQYF. In nucleotides, the CDR3 is TGTGCCACCGCGACTAGCGGGGGGGCCCCGGAGACCCAGTACTTC.

In this sample, this clonotype turned up a few times. This chain joins TRBV12-3 or TRBV12-4 and TRBJ2-3; weak D call: TRBD1 (6 bases). This CDR3 is 14 amino acids long. Trimming took off 6 bases at V and 0 bases at J, with 10 bases between the two ends. CDR3 nucleotides: TGTGCCAGCAGGGCACAGGGTAGCACAGATACGCAGTATTTT. Protein product: CASRAQGSTDTQYF.

The chain uses TRBV7-9 and TRBJ2-1; D gene unclear. CDR1 is SEHNR, CDR2 FQNEAQ, per germline (reference sequence). The CDR3 has 15 amino acids. Trimming took 1 base from V and 3 from J, leaving 10 bases between them. This CDR3 reads CASSLVVDDYNEQFF. DNA of the CDR3: TGTGCCAGCAGCTTAGTTGTGGACGACTACAATGAGCAGTTCTTC.

This clonotype was counted many times. The rearrangement links TRBV7-8 to TRBJ2-3, with D possibly TRBD1 on 5 matching bases. The CDR3 spans 14 residues. Germline values: CDR1 SGHVS, CDR2 FQNEAQ. V dropped 5 bases and J dropped 4 bases, with 13 bases sitting between them. CDR3 loop: CASSLGVRADTQYF. In DNA form, the CDR3 reads TGTGCCAGCAGCCTAGGGGTTCGTGCAGATACGCAGTATTTT. The full variable domain, rest sourced from reference TRBV7-8 and TRBJ2-3, is GAGVSQSPRYKVAKRGQDVALRCDPISGHVSLFWYQQALGQGPEFLTYFQNEAQLDKSGLPSDRFFAERPEGSVSTLKIQRTQQEDSAVYLCASSLGVRADTQYFGPGTRLTVL.

The V call is TRBV12-3 or TRBV12-4, the J call TRBJ1-5, with D possibly TRBD1 on 5 matching bases. The CDR3 is 13 amino acids. V was cut by 5 bases and J by 5 bases, with 10 bases left in between. The DNA for the CDR3 is TGTGCCAGCAGTGACCCGGGGGATCAGCCCCAGCATTTT. Translation gives CASSDPGDQPQHF.

The rearrangement uses TRBV5-1 and TRBJ2-4; TRBD2 matches at 7 bases. CDR3 length equals 16 residues. Losses at the gene ends were 4 bases for V and 3 bases for J; bases not matched to a gene: 10. Germline lookup yields CDR1 SGHRS and CDR2 YFSETQ. The CDR3 nucleotides read TGCGCCAGCAGCGTAGTCGGGGGGATAGGCAAAAACATTCAGTACTTC. It specifies CASSVVGGIGKNIQYF.

The chain combines TRBV4-1 with TRBJ2-7; possibly TRBD2 for D (7 bases). The germline V gene encodes CDR1 MGHRA and CDR2 YSYEKL. The CDR3 covers 15 residues. V lost 1 base and J lost 2, with 12 bases in between. This CDR3 is CASSQVGGAPYEQYF. The CDR3 coding sequence is TGCGCCAGCAGCCAAGTTGGGGGGGCCCCCTACGAGCAGTACTTC.

This clonotype was seen more than once but under ten times. The V and J genes are TRBV29-1 and TRBJ2-7; the D call may be TRBD1 or TRBD2 (5 bases each). V was pared by 2 bases and J by 2 bases, with 10 bases between. Germline lookup yields CDR1 SQVTM and CDR2 ANQGSEA. The CDR3 sequence is 13 residues long. CDR3 sequence: CSVEKGTPYEQYF. For the CDR3, the DNA is TGCAGCGTTGAAAAGGGGACCCCCTACGAGCAGTACTTC.

The chain joins TRBV7-8 to TRBJ2-3; TRBD2 matches at 7 bases. Trimming removed 1 base from V and 4 bases from J; junction bases left unmatched: 8. The CDR3 runs 16 residues. From germline, CDR1 is SGHVS and CDR2 FQNEAQ. The CDR3: CASSLGVAGWSDTQYF. The DNA for the CDR3 is TGTGCCAGCAGCTTAGGGGTAGCGGGTTGGTCAGATACGCAGTATTTT.

This chain uses TRBV18 with TRBJ2-5; D is perhaps TRBD2 (6 bases). The CDR3 length is 13 residues. Germline assignment: CDR1 KGHSH and CDR2 LQKENI. Trimming cost V 8 bases and J 5 bases, with 15 bases left between them. The CDR3 region has the DNA TGTGCCAGCCAAGGCGAGGCGGGGGAGACCCAGTACTTC. Translated, it gives CASQGEAGETQYF.

J is TRBJ2-1 and V is TRBV18, with 10 bases fitting TRBD2. CDR1 KGHSH and CDR2 LQKENI come from the germline V gene. After removal of 2 bases from V and 7 bases from J, the junction contained 2 bases not matched to a gene. The CDR3 spans 14 residues. CDR3 DNA sequence: TGTGCCAGCTCACCAGGTAGCGGGGGGAATGAGCAGTTCTTC. Amino acids: CASSPGSGGNEQFF.

This rearrangement joins TRBV6-2 or TRBV6-3 to TRBJ2-3; 8 bases align to TRBD2. From germline, CDR1 is MNHEY and CDR2 SVGEGT. The V gene end was trimmed by 5 bases and the J gene end by 3 bases; junction bases not matched to a gene: 13. CDR3 length: 17 amino acids. Written as DNA, the CDR3 is TGTGCCAGCAGTCACCCTTCCAAGCGGGGGCCTACAGATACGCAGTATTTT. Encoded protein: CASSHPSKRGPTDTQYF.

The rearrangement uses TRBV7-2 and TRBJ1-3, with TRBD1 identical over 7 bases. The length of the CDR3 is 17 residues. The germline CDR1 and CDR2 sequences are SGHTA and FQGNSA. V was clipped by 5 bases and J by 7 bases; unmatched bases: 17. The CDR3 region has the DNA TGTGCCAGCAGCGACTATCGGGGACAGCTAAACGCCAACACCATATATTTT. This gives the protein CASSDYRGQLNANTIYF.